These 4 T cell receptor beta chains were all obtained from the same sample, sequenced in a study of CD8+CD57+ T cells in acquired aplastic anemia. Researchers used genomic DNA as the template to profile TCR beta VDJ and CDR3. TCRdb redid the calling of the reads with MiXCR, one entry per CDR3 protein. The sample has some 180,000 distinct CDR3 sequences; approximately 49% are singletons. The specimen sequenced was sorted CD4+, CD8+, or CD8+CD57+ T cells (not recorded which) from PBMCs. These receptors were obtained from a human donor in good health.

The chain has TRBV5-1 and TRBJ1-1, with a tentative D call TRBD1 (6 bases). The V gene lost 1 base and the J gene lost 1 base, with 8 bases spanning the gap. This CDR3 has 14 amino acids. Germline CDR1 is SGHRS and CDR2 is YFSETQ. The CDR3 sequence: CASSLQQGNTEAFF. DNA for the CDR3: TGCGCCAGCAGCTTGCAACAGGGGAACACTGAAGCTTTCTTT.

The chain has TRBV7-9 and TRBJ2-1; D possibly corresponds to TRBD2 (6 bases). V was shortened by 5 bases and J by 6 bases, with 17 bases between the two germline ends. CDR1 and CDR2 from the germline V gene are SEHNR and FQNEAQ (reference sequence). This CDR3 region has 15 residues. CDR3 region: CASSPGGDLRNEQFF. The CDR3 DNA follows: TGTGCCAGCAGCCCGGGCGGGGACCTCCGCAATGAGCAGTTCTTC.

In this sample, this clonotype turned up many times. The rearrangement links TRBV20-1 to TRBJ1-3; possible D gene TRBD1, 5 bases. Trimming removed 5 bases at V and 2 bases at J, with 13 bases between. Germline-derived CDR1 and CDR2 are DFQATT and SNEGSKA (reference sequence). The CDR3 extends over 14 amino acids. CDR3 sequence reads: CSAEKAGPGNTIYF. CDR3 DNA: TGCAGTGCTGAGAAAGCGGGGCCTGGAAACACCATATATTTT.

The chain has TRBV6-5 and TRBJ2-1; TRBD2 matches at 13 bases. This CDR3 is 15 amino acids long. Germline values: CDR1 MNHEY, CDR2 SVGAGI. With V trimmed by 5 bases and J by 7 bases, 5 bases remained unmatched. In DNA, the CDR3 is TGTGCCAGCAGTCCGGGACTAGCGGGAAGGAATGAGCAGTTCTTC. It is translated as CASSPGLAGRNEQFF.